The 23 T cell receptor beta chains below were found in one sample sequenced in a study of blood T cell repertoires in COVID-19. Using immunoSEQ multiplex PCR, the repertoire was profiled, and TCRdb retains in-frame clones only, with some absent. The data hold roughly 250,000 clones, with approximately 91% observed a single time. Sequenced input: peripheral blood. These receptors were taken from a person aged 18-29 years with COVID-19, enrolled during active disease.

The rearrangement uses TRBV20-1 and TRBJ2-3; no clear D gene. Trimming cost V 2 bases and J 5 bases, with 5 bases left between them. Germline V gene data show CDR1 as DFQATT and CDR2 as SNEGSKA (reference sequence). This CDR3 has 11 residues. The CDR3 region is CSARFGDTQYF. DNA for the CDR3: TGCAGTGCTAGATTCGGAGATACGCAGTATTTT.

The DNA of the CDR3 is TGTGCCAGCATTACTTCAACTAGCGGTCCCGGGGAGCTGTTTTTT. It specifies CASITSTSGPGELFF. The chain combines TRBV21-1 with TRBJ2-2; TRBD2 is taken as the D call from the table, unchecked against the DNA. TRBV21-1 is termed a pseudogene. This CDR3 spans 15 amino acids.

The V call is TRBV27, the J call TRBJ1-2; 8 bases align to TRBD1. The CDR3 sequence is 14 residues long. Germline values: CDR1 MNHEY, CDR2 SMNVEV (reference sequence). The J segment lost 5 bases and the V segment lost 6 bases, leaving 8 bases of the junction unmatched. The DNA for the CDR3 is TGTGCCAGCAGCCCAGGGGGCTTTGGATATGGCTACACCTTC. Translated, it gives CASSPGGFGYGYTF.

The CDR3 protein is CASSIVGIYGYTF. CDR3 nucleotide sequence: TGTGCCAGTAGTATAGTCGGGATCTATGGCTACACCTTC. The gene calls are TRBV19 and TRBJ1-2, with D unresolved. The CDR3 consists of 13 residues. Trimming cost V 1 base and J 4 bases, with 7 bases left between them. CDR1 LNHDA and CDR2 SQIVND come from the germline V gene (reference sequence).

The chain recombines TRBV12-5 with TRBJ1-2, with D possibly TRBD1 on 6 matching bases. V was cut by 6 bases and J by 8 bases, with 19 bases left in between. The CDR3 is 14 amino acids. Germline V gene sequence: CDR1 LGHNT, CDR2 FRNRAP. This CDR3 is CASGPGAPRWGYTF. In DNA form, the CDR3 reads TGTGCTAGTGGCCCAGGGGCCCCTAGATGGGGCTACACCTTC.

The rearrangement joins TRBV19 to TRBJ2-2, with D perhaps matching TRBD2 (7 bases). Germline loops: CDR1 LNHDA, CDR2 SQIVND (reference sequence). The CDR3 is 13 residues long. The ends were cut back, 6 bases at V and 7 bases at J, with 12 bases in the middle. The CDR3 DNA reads TGTGCCAGTAGCCAGGGGAGGGACGGGGAGCTGTTTTTT. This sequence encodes CASSQGRDGELFF.

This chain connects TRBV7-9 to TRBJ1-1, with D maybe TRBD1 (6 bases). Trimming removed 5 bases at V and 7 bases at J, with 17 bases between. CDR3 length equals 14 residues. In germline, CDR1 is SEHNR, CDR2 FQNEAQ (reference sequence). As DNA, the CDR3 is TGTGCCAGCAGCCCGATACCTGGGACATTTGAAGCTTTCTTT. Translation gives CASSPIPGTFEAFF. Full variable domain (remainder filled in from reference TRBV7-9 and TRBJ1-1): DTGVSQNPRHKITKRGQNVTFRCDPISEHNRLYWYRQTLGQGPEFLTYFQNEAQLEKSRLLSDRFSAERPKGSFSTLEIQRTEQGDSAMYLCASSPIPGTFEAFFGQGTRLTVV.

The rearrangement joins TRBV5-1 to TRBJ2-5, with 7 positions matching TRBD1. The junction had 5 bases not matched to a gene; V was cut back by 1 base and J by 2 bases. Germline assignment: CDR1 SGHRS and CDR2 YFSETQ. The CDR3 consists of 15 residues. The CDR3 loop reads CASSLRGRGQETQYF. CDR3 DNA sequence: TGCGCCAGCAGCTTGAGAGGCAGGGGGCAAGAGACCCAGTACTTC.

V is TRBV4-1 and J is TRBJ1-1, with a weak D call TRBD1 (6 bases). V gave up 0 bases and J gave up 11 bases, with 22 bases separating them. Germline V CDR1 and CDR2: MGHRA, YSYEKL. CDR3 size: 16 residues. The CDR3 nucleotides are TGCGCCAGCAGCCAAGAAGCACGAGGGGGGGTCAATCGCGCTTTCTTT. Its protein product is CASSQEARGGVNRAFF.

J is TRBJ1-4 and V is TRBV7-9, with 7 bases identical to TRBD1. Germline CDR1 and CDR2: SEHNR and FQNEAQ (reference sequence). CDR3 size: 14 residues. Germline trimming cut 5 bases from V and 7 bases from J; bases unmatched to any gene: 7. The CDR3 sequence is CASSPPGQPEKLFF. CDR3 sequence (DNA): TGTGCCAGCAGCCCTCCGGGACAGCCTGAAAAACTGTTTTTT.

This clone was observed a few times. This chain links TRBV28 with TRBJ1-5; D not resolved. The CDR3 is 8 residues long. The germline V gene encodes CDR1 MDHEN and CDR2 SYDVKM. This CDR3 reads CAHVRAHF. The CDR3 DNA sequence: TGTGCTCACGTTCGCGCTCATTTT.

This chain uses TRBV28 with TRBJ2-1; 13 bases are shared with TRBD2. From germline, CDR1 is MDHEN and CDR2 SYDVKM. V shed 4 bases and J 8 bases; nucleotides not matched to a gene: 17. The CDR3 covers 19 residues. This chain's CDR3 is CASSSTSVWTSGSWDEQFF. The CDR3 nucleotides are TGTGCCAGCAGTTCGACGTCGGTCTGGACTAGCGGGAGTTGGGATGAGCAGTTCTTC.

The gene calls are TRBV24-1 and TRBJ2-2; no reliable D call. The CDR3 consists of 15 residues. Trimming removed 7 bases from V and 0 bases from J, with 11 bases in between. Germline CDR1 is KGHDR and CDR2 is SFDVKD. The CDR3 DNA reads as TGTGCCACCAGAGGTGGGCCCGCGAACACCGGGGAGCTGTTTTTT. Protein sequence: CATRGGPANTGELFF.

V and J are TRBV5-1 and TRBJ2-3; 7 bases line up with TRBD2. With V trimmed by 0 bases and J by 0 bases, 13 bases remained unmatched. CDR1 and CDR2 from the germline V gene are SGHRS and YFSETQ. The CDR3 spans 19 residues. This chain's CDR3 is CASSLVASGRGFSTDTQYF. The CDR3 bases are TGCGCCAGCAGCTTGGTAGCGTCGGGGAGGGGATTTAGCACAGATACGCAGTATTTT.

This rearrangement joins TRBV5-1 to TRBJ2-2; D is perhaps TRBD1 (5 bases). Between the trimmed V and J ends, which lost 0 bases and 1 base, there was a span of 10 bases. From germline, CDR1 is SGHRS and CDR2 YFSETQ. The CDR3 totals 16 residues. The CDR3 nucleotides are TGCGCCAGCAGCTTGGAACCCACAGGGAACACCGGGGAGCTGTTTTTT. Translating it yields CASSLEPTGNTGELFF.

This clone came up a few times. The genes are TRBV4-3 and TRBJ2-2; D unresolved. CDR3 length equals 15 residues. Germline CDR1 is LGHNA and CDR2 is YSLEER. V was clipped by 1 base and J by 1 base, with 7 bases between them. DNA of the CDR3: TGCGCCAGCAGCCAAGTAACTGAGAACACCGGGGAGCTGTTTTTT. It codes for CASSQVTENTGELFF.

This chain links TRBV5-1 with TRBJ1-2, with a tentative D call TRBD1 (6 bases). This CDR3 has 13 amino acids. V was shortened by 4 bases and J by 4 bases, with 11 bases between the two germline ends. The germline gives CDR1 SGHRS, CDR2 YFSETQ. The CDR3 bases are TGCGCCAGCAGCCTAGGGGGATCCTATGGCTACACCTTC. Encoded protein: CASSLGGSYGYTF.

This CDR3 reads CASRTGATGELFF. The DNA for the CDR3 is TGTGCCAGCAGGACAGGGGCCACCGGGGAGCTGTTTTTT. The V and J genes are TRBV7-9 and TRBJ2-2, with TRBD1 matching over 8 bases. Losses at the gene ends were 6 bases for V and 4 bases for J; bases not matched to a gene: 1. The CDR3 contains 13 residues. The germline CDR1 and CDR2 sequences are SEHNR and FQNEAQ (reference sequence).

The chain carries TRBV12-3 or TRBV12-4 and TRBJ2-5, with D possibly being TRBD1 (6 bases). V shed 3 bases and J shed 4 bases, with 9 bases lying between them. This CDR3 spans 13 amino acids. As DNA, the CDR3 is TGTGCCAGCAGTTTTGGGACACGAGAGACCCAGTACTTC. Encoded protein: CASSFGTRETQYF.

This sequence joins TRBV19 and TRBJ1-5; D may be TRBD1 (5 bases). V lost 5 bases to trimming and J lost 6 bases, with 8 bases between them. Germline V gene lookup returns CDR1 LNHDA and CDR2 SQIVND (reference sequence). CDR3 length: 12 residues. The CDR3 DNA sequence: TGTGCCAGTAGTGTTCAGGGTCAGCCCCAGCATTTT. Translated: CASSVQGQPQHF.

The CDR3 is CASQQVFSNQPQHF. As DNA, the CDR3 is TGTGCCAGCCAACAGGTGTTTAGCAATCAGCCCCAGCATTTT. The chain couples TRBV27 to TRBJ1-5; maybe TRBD1 (5 bases). V dropped 8 bases and J dropped 0 bases, with 11 bases sitting between them. Germline loops: CDR1 MNHEY, CDR2 SMNVEV (reference sequence). This CDR3 has 14 amino acids.

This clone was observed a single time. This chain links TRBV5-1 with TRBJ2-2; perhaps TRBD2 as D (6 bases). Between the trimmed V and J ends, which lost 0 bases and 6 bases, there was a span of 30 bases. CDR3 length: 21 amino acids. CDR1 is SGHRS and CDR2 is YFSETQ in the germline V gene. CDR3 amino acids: CASSLAPIGGIPSVAAGELFF. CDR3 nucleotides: TGCGCCAGCAGCTTGGCCCCCATTGGCGGGATACCCTCGGTGGCGGCCGGGGAGCTGTTTTTT.

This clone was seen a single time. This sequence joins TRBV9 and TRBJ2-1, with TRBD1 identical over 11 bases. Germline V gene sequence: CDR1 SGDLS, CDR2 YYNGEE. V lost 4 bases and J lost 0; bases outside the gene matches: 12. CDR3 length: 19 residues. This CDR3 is CASSNPGQGETGSYNEQFF. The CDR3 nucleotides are TGTGCCAGCAGCAACCCGGGACAGGGGGAAACCGGCTCCTACAATGAGCAGTTCTTC.